These T cell receptor beta chains were read from a single sample in a study of CD8+CD57+ T cells in acquired aplastic anemia. TCRdb re-called the reads through MiXCR, storing one row per CDR3 protein. The sample has about 470,000 distinct CDR3 sequences, under 40% seen once; the top ten hold around 0.82%. The sequenced sample was sorted CD4+, CD8+, or CD8+CD57+ T cells (not recorded which) from PBMCs. The source of these receptors is a human donor with aplastic anemia. CDR3s leave out the opening cysteine and the closing phenylalanine or tryptophan.

j_call,v_call,cdr3_aa
TRBJ1-5,TRBV7-6,ASSLGTGPSNQPQH
TRBJ1-5,TRBV15,ATSRQGNQPQH
TRBJ1-1,TRBV3-1,ASSHHTGKNTEAF
TRBJ2-2,TRBV5-5,ASSLVRGATGELS
TRBJ2-7,TRBV7-2,ASSLVTSGDEQY
TRBJ2-7,TRBV7-2,ASSSPRPYEQY
TRBJ1-5,TRBV19,ASSMATVSNQPQH
TRBJ2-1,TRBV20-1,SASTWLAGAEQF
TRBJ1-2,TRBV24-1,ATSESAGSYGYT
TRBJ2-7,TRBV10-3,ASSTSGRIGERY
TRBJ2-1,TRBV24-1,ATSDAGTSGSGEQF
TRBJ2-1,TRBV12-3/TRBV12-4,ASSLELLEQF
TRBJ2-5,TRBV25-1,ASSVQGAETQY
TRBJ2-2,TRBV20-1,SARPAGVGTGELF
TRBJ1-1,TRBV11-2,ASSITGVIGNTEAL
TRBJ1-2,TRBV4-1,ASSRPDRAGGYT
TRBJ1-2,TRBV20-1,SAYGTGDVSSYGYT
TRBJ1-5,TRBV2,ASSVRGGNNQPQH
TRBJ2-3,TRBV11-1,ASSGQKDTQY
TRBJ1-2,TRBV19,ASSIHSRQGGTGYT
TRBJ2-6,TRBV5-6,ASSLADAPGA
TRBJ2-1,TRBV24-1,ATSAVRGGLDEQF
TRBJ2-1,TRBV11-2,ASSFGGPSYNEQF
TRBJ2-7,TRBV10-3,AISVLADYEQY
TRBJ2-7,TRBV3-1,ASSSRGGDRGTEQY
-,TRBV12-3/TRBV12-4,ASSLGTGSYEQF
TRBJ1-2,TRBV20-1,SAGGRTGRDRGGYT
TRBJ1-2,TRBV30,AGGDREGGYGYT
TRBJ2-5,TRBV12-3/TRBV12-4,ASSFRVGETQY
TRBJ2-7,TRBV25-1,ASSEGTGVIHEQY
TRBJ1-2,TRBV2,ASSESGGYT
TRBJ1-2,TRBV11-2,ASSSVGGTGGHYGYT
TRBJ1-3,TRBV30,AWGRDYSGNTIY
TRBJ1-3,TRBV2,ASSLTGGNTIY
TRBJ2-7,TRBV25-1,ASTTSSRTEQY
TRBJ1-4,TRBV11-1,ASSLGDRGLREKLF
TRBJ2-7,TRBV15,ATSRGGLAGGSYEQC
TRBJ1-1,TRBV6-5,ASSFIFGTMEAF
TRBJ2-1,TRBV9,ANSVASGVSYNEQF
TRBJ1-4,TRBV12-3/TRBV12-4,ASSLQGFGEKLF
TRBJ2-5,TRBV24-1,ATSDSGTEETQY
TRBJ2-3,TRBV29-1,SVEVLAGVADTQY
TRBJ2-3,TRBV11-3,ASSLRDRADTQY
TRBJ2-7,TRBV19,ASSPREQTYEQY
TRBJ2-7,TRBV13,ASSPYGGSYEQY
TRBJ2-3,TRBV10-3,AIRRLAGGADTQY
TRBJ1-6,TRBV20-1,SARTENNSPLH
TRBJ1-2,TRBV6-1,ASSERGGTSGYT
TRBJ1-1,TRBV19,ASRQGGGTEAF
TRBJ2-2,TRBV2,ASSEMGLANTGELF
TRBJ2-3,TRBV7-3,ASSRDYTDTQY
TRBJ2-1,TRBV20-1,SASRTVGGTSYNEQF
TRBJ2-2,TRBV10-1,ASSGQLNTGELF
TRBJ1-2,TRBV7-2,ASSSDGYT